This T cell receptor (beta chain) appears in the sequencing data of a study of blood T cell repertoires in COVID-19 (dated by TCRdb to 2018 to 2020). Background on the whole study: Collaborator samples came from the United States, Italy and Spain and covered acute and convalescent phases of COVID-19. Where available, HLA class I and class II types were obtained from metadata supplied by the sample provider rather than from assay-based typing. The sample metadata nearly always contained a de-identified subject ID, COVID-19 status, age in years and sex. Samples came from the ongoing ImmuneRACE study (first 160 participants) plus 1,254 subjects from 6 global collaborators. Deeply sampled blood TCRbeta repertoires from subjects exposed to, actively infected with, or recovered from COVID-19 were included in the dataset. The material from the prospective study consisted of cDNA or gDNA derived from T cells, B-cell-depleted T cells, or PBMCs. The repertoires were made available in a free public database intended to serve as a resource for research on the immune response to SARS-CoV-2.

Whole blood was collected in K2EDTA tubes by collaborating institutions according to the institutions' own protocols. Collaborator samples were shipped for TCRbeta analysis as frozen whole blood, isolated PBMCs, or DNA extracted from either sample type. Concerning this clone: What antigen it recognizes has not been identified. Base quality data are lacking; no much larger clone is found one base away.

TCRbeta CDR3 regions were amplified from genomic DNA using the immunoSEQ Assay, a bias-controlled multiplex PCR. Per the original workflow: Within the assay, amplification of reference gene primers was used to estimate how many nucleated cells each sample contained. To quantify the absolute abundance of each unique TCRbeta CDR3 rearrangement, sequence reads were collapsed and filtered. For each sample, productive Simpson clonality was calculated as the square root of Simpson's diversity index over productive rearrangements. Sourced from immuneACCESS, this table was stored by TCRdb with only in-frame sequences that have V and J called. A share of the clones is absent; for the studies checked, an unresolved V gene accounts for under half, and the remainder has no known explanation. V, J and clone size derive from that table, while D and trimming were established from the DNA sequence. The sample profile shows about 110,000 clones; roughly 79% of them were found once. Approximately 9% of the sample lies in the top ten.

From the cysteine through the phenylalanine, the CDR3 covers 14 amino acids. Only the CDR3 region is kept as DNA, spanning 42 bases read in frame from base 1. The germline V gene yields SNHLY for CDR1 and FYNNEI for CDR2. V lost 6 bases and J lost 4 bases; the stretch between them is 15 bases long. Broader findings and caveats from the paper: Clinical and demographic metadata were provided uncurated, with the amount varying by source and participant.

Sequencing was performed on peripheral blood. The sequence joins TRBV2 to TRBJ1-2; D gene: possibly TRBD1, on 6 matching bases. The TCR comes from a woman aged 65 to 85 with acute or convalescent COVID-19. The nucleotide sequence is TGTGCCAGCAGAGGGGGGGACGGGTTCTATGGCTACACCTTC. Translated, this is CASRGGDGFYGYTF.